This T cell receptor (beta chain) was sequenced in a study of blood T cells in healthy people across ages. For the study at large: With template switching, about one barcoded beta molecule was captured per two T cells.

Primers used in a second PCR of roughly 6 to 12 cycles were a sample-barcoded 5' primer and a J-beta primer mix. TCRdb used MiXCR to reprocess the 5' RACE reads, holding one entry per CDR3 protein. The profile shows about 1.4 million distinct CDR3 sequences, 55% to 75% of them singletons. This clonotype was counted a few times. Germline CDR1 reads SGHAT; CDR2 reads FQNNGV. The CDR3 is made up of 16 amino acids. Trimming took 5 bases from V and 2 from J; bases not matched to a gene: 11. Isolation of PBMCs gave at least 7 million cells per sample. The receptor was isolated from a man aged 18 to 35 in good health. The specimen was blood. The chain combines TRBV11-2 with TRBJ2-7, with 8 bases identical to TRBD1. In nucleotides, the CDR3 is TGTGCCAGCAGCACACAGTTGGGACAGGCCCCCTACGAGCAGTACTTC. This sequence encodes CASSTQLGQAPYEQYF.